This entry describes one T cell receptor beta chain. What it recognizes is unknown. PCR amplification relied on 60 Vbeta primers (plus 13 Jbeta primers). Sequenced by immunoSEQ multiplex PCR; TCRdb stores in-frame clones only, minus some. The repertoire holds 150,000 or so clones, with 80% as singletons. The data belong to a study of cytomegalovirus exposure and HLA in healthy donors. Overall study results and limits: An analysis was carried out at a later point. It showed that HLA-associated TCR beta chains were more clonally expanded than equally common non-associated chains.

Per germline, CDR1 LGHNA and CDR2 YNFKEQ. The CDR3 sequence is 18 residues long. V was clipped by 4 bases and J by 2 bases; unmatched bases: 10. The chain links TRBV4-2 to TRBJ2-5; 13 bases are shared with TRBD2. This TCR was recovered from a woman aged 40 to 50 in good health and CMV-seronegative. Specimen: PBMCs. The CDR3 is CASSLVGTSGTTQETQYF. In DNA form, the CDR3 reads TGTGCCAGCAGCCTGGTGGGGACTAGCGGGACCACGCAAGAGACCCAGTACTTC.